The 22 T cell receptor beta chains listed next were all sequenced from one sample in a study of cytomegalovirus exposure and HLA in healthy donors. Amplification used 60 Vbeta primers and 13 Jbeta primers. Profiling relied on immunoSEQ multiplex PCR, and the TCRdb table lists in-frame clones only, not all of them. The table records tens of thousands of clones, 70% of them present only once. Sequencing was carried out using PBMCs. The receptors were gathered from a woman aged 45-60 years in good health and CMV-seropositive.

This chain uses TRBV6-5 with TRBJ2-3, with 7 nucleotides matching TRBD2. Germline trimming cut 2 bases from V and 2 bases from J; bases unmatched to any gene: 7. The CDR3 loop spans 16 amino acids. Germline CDR1 and CDR2: MNHEY and SVGAGI. CDR3 nucleotides: TGTGCCAGCAGTTACGGGCAAAGCGGGAACACAGATACGCAGTATTTT. It specifies CASSYGQSGNTDTQYF.

As regards this clone: The CDR3 ends on some other residue instead of the conserved phenylalanine or tryptophan, so this is likely a read error. V and J are TRBV4-1 and TRBJ1-2, with 8 bases that match TRBD1. Germline V gene lookup returns CDR1 MGHRA and CDR2 YSYEKL. Germline trimming cut 2 bases from V and 3 bases from J; bases unmatched to any gene: 11. The CDR3 totals 17 residues. CDR3 residues: CASSQTGQGRVDYGYTL. CDR3 nucleotide sequence: TGCGCCAGCAGCCAAACCGGACAGGGACGTGTCGACTATGGCTACACCCTC.

The J gene is TRBJ2-1, the V gene TRBV19, with D perhaps TRBD1 (5 bases). The germline gives CDR1 LNHDA, CDR2 SQIVND (reference sequence). The CDR3 runs to 13 residues. Trimming took 3 bases from V and 4 from J, leaving 7 bases between them. Written as DNA, the CDR3 is TGTGCCAGTAGTATTGCAGGGTACAATGAGCAGTTCTTC. It specifies CASSIAGYNEQFF.

This clone has more than one count but fewer than ten. The chain links TRBV9 to TRBJ2-1; D is possibly TRBD2 (7 bases). Germline values: CDR1 SGDLS, CDR2 YYNGEE. The V and J ends lost 0 bases and 5 bases respectively, with 12 bases between them. The CDR3 consists of 15 residues. The CDR3 sequence: CASSVAGGGHNEQFF. Here the CDR3 DNA reads TGTGCCAGCAGCGTAGCGGGGGGCGGCCACAATGAGCAGTTCTTC.

The chain joins TRBV7-8 to TRBJ2-5; 13 bases align to TRBD2. Germline CDR1 reads SGHVS; CDR2 reads FQNEAQ. J was trimmed by 5 bases and V by 5 bases; bases with no gene match: 8. CDR3 length: 16 amino acids. The CDR3 DNA follows: TGTGCCAGCAGCAACACACTAGCGGGGGGGCCGGAGACCCAGTACTTC. As protein: CASSNTLAGGPETQYF.

By proportion, this clone is medium-sized. The chain combines TRBV28 with TRBJ2-7; 7 bases line up with TRBD1. This CDR3 has 14 amino acids. Germline lookup yields CDR1 MDHEN and CDR2 SYDVKM. The V and J ends lost 4 bases and 2 bases, in that order; junction bases with no gene match: 5. The chain's CDR3 is CASSSGTVPYEQYF. CDR3 DNA: TGTGCCAGCAGTTCGGGGACAGTCCCCTACGAGCAGTACTTC.

CDR3 loop: CASSPLRDTTYEQYF. The CDR3 coding sequence is TGCGCCAGCAGCCCACTTCGGGACACCACCTACGAGCAGTACTTC. J is TRBJ2-7 and V is TRBV4-3; D may be TRBD1 (6 bases). Germline CDR1 reads LGHNA; CDR2 reads YSLEER. This CDR3 contains 15 residues. V was clipped by 4 bases and J by 2 bases, with 15 bases between them.

V usage is TRBV18 and J usage is TRBJ1-5; no definite D call. Germline CDR1 KGHSH, CDR2 LQKENI. Trimming removed 6 bases at V and 5 bases at J, with 11 bases between. The CDR3 has 13 amino acids. The DNA for the CDR3 is TGTGCCAGCTCCCCCTCGGAGGATCAGCCCCAGCATTTT. Its translation is CASSPSEDQPQHF. The complete variable domain, with remaining parts taken from reference TRBV18 and TRBJ1-5, reads NAGVMQNPRHLVRRRGQEARLRCSPMKGHSHVYWYRQLPEEGLKFMVYLQKENIIDESGMPKERFSAEFPKEGPSILRIQQVVRGDSAAYFCASSPSEDQPQHFGDGTRLSIL.

The rearrangement uses TRBV5-1 and TRBJ1-1; a weak D match, TRBD1 (6 bases). Germline CDR1 SGHRS, CDR2 YFSETQ. CDR3 length: 14 amino acids. The germline V and J ends were trimmed by 7 bases and 1 base, with 14 bases remaining between them. The CDR3 nucleotides read TGCGCCAGCTCCTCCCTAGGGGGGAACACTGAAGCTTTCTTT. The encoded protein is CASSSLGGNTEAFF. Looking up the rest from reference TRBV5-1 and TRBJ1-1 gives the full variable domain: KAGVTQTPRYLIKTRGQQVTLSCSPISGHRSVSWYQQTPGQGLQFLFEYFSETQRNKGNFPGRFSGRQFSNSRSEMNVSTLELGDSALYLCASSSLGGNTEAFFGQGTRLTVV.

The gene calls are TRBV30 and TRBJ1-2; 7 nucleotides match TRBD1. CDR3 size: 14 residues. The V and J ends lost 2 bases and 6 bases, in that order; junction bases with no gene match: 9. The germline CDR1 and CDR2 sequences are GTSNPN and SVGIG (reference sequence). The CDR3 sequence: CAWSLAQGNDGYTF. In DNA, the CDR3 is TGTGCCTGGAGTCTGGCACAGGGGAACGATGGCTACACCTTC.

The chain uses TRBV2 and TRBJ2-7; 10 bases match TRBD1. The germline gives CDR1 SNHLY, CDR2 FYNNEI. J gave up 2 bases and V 8 bases, and 9 bases lay outside the gene matches. The CDR3 covers 15 residues. The CDR3 reads CASGWSTGGTYEQYF. The CDR3 bases are TGTGCCAGCGGCTGGTCGACAGGGGGCACCTACGAGCAGTACTTC.

V gene TRBV7-8 combines with J gene TRBJ2-1, with 9 nucleotides matching TRBD2. CDR1 is SGHVS, CDR2 FQNEAQ, per germline. Trimming cost V 5 bases and J 0 bases; bases outside gene matches: 17. The CDR3 extends over 20 amino acids. CDR3: CASSPGVGLALRLSYNEQFF. The CDR3 DNA reads as TGTGCCAGCAGCCCGGGGGTCGGACTAGCGCTCCGACTCTCCTACAATGAGCAGTTCTTC.

CDR3 DNA: TGTGCCAGCAGTTACTTATCTGGAGCCGGGGAGCTGTTTTTT. Amino acid sequence: CASSYLSGAGELFF. The chain recombines TRBV6-6 with TRBJ2-2; D is ambiguous. Germline V gene sequence: CDR1 MNHNY, CDR2 SVGAGI (reference sequence). The CDR3 runs 14 residues. The germline V and J ends were trimmed by 1 base and 6 bases, with 9 bases remaining between them.

The rearrangement uses TRBV7-2 and TRBJ2-7, with a weak D call TRBD2 (6 bases). Germline assignment: CDR1 SGHTA and CDR2 FQGNSA. V lost 7 bases and J lost 5, with 15 bases in between. There are 13 residues in the CDR3. The CDR3 region is CASMVPGADEQYF. Written as DNA, the CDR3 is TGTGCCAGCATGGTACCGGGAGCGGACGAGCAGTACTTC.

A few counts support this clone. The gene calls are TRBV25-1 and TRBJ1-2; possible D gene TRBD1, 6 bases. Germline V gene sequence: CDR1 MGHDK, CDR2 SYGVNS. The CDR3 extends over 14 amino acids. V was trimmed by 7 bases and J by 3 bases, leaving 15 bases between them. CDR3 nucleotide sequence: TGTGCCAGCATTGCGGGGGCAGGGGACTATGGCTACACCTTC. This gives the protein CASIAGAGDYGYTF.

V usage is TRBV5-1 and J usage is TRBJ2-1; 13 nucleotides match TRBD2. The CDR3 is made up of 19 amino acids. The germline V gene has CDR1 SGHRS and CDR2 YFSETQ. J gave up 0 bases and V 3 bases, and 9 bases lay outside the gene matches. CDR3 loop: CASSWGLAGTFSSYNEQFF. CDR3 DNA: TGCGCCAGCAGCTGGGGACTAGCGGGAACCTTCAGCTCCTACAATGAGCAGTTCTTC.

The table lists this clone with a count of one. The chain has TRBV5-1 and TRBJ2-7; 10 bases are a match to TRBD2. J gave up 4 bases and V 6 bases, and 7 bases lay outside the gene matches. Germline V gene lookup returns CDR1 SGHRS and CDR2 YFSETQ. CDR3 length equals 14 residues. CDR3 protein: CASNEAGGPYEQYF. In DNA, the CDR3 is TGCGCCAGCAACGAAGCGGGAGGGCCTTACGAGCAGTACTTC. Complete variable domain (other parts from reference TRBV5-1 and TRBJ2-7): KAGVTQTPRYLIKTRGQQVTLSCSPISGHRSVSWYQQTPGQGLQFLFEYFSETQRNKGNFPGRFSGRQFSNSRSEMNVSTLELGDSALYLCASNEAGGPYEQYFGPGTRLTVT.

The V gene is TRBV7-9, the J gene TRBJ2-1; TRBD2 aligns across 10 bases. The CDR3 is made up of 14 amino acids. Germline loops: CDR1 SEHNR, CDR2 FQNEAQ (reference sequence). The V gene end was trimmed by 4 bases and the J gene end by 8 bases; junction bases not matched to a gene: 5. DNA for the CDR3: TGTGCCAGCAGCTCTTCTAGCGGGAGCGATGAGCAGTTCTTC. Its translation: CASSSSSGSDEQFF.

The chain uses TRBV5-1 and TRBJ2-5; 10 nucleotides match TRBD2. CDR3 size: 17 residues. CDR1 is SGHRS, CDR2 YFSETQ, per germline. Losses at the gene ends were 6 bases for V and 4 bases for J; bases not matched to a gene: 15. The CDR3 reads CASIRGAGGPSRETQYF. The CDR3 bases are TGCGCCAGCATCCGGGGAGCGGGAGGGCCGTCGCGAGAGACCCAGTACTTC.

The chain uses TRBV5-1 and TRBJ2-4, with 7 positions matching TRBD1. CDR1 SGHRS and CDR2 YFSETQ come from the germline V gene. The CDR3 runs 19 residues. The J segment lost 1 base and the V segment lost 4 bases, leaving 17 bases of the junction unmatched. CDR3 sequence reads: CASSPEGPTGKGAKNIQYF. The CDR3 DNA reads TGCGCCAGCAGCCCCGAGGGTCCGACAGGGAAGGGGGCCAAAAACATTCAGTACTTC.

A few counts support this clone. The rearrangement joins TRBV15 to TRBJ2-5; D perhaps matches TRBD2 (7 bases). The CDR3 length is 16 residues. Germline assignment: CDR1 LNHNV and CDR2 YYDKDF (reference sequence). V was pared by 0 bases and J by 4 bases, with 15 bases between. The CDR3 DNA reads TGTGCCACCAGCAGAGATTTGGGGGAGGGGGGAGAGACCCAGTACTTC. This translates into CATSRDLGEGGETQYF.

The chain is built from TRBV7-2 and TRBJ2-1; D is perhaps TRBD2 (6 bases). V was pared by 6 bases and J by 3 bases, with 18 bases between. There are 16 residues in the CDR3. The germline CDR1 and CDR2 sequences are SGHTA and FQGNSA. In nucleotides, the CDR3 is TGTGCCAGCAGGTTTTCCGGGACTCTCAACTACAATGAGCAGTTCTTC. Protein sequence: CASRFSGTLNYNEQFF.